These T cell receptor beta chains were read from a single sample in a study of shared clonotypes between healthy human individuals. Sequenced by immunoSEQ multiplex PCR; TCRdb stores in-frame clones only, minus some. This repertoire shows 600,000 to 750,000 clones, around 77% found once; its top ten account for over 1.5%. Sequenced sample: memory CD4+ T cells sorted from blood. Receptor source: a woman under 40 in good health. Both conserved end residues are part of each CDR3. D genes are given only for firm matches. Only part of the rows carry a size: once, few, many, or a class if the clone is expanded.

V gene: TRBV6-5
clone size: -
D gene: -
J gene: TRBJ2-1
CDR3 protein: CASSSTGSSYNEQFF
CDR3 DNA: TGTGCCAGCAGTTCGACAGGAAGCTCCTACAATGAGCAGTTCTTC

V gene: TRBV2
clone size: -
D gene: -
J gene: TRBJ2-7
CDR3 protein: CASSVLPEQYF
CDR3 DNA: TGTGCCAGCAGTGTTCTGCCCGAGCAGTACTTC

V gene: TRBV28
clone size: -
D gene: TRBD2
J gene: TRBJ2-7
CDR3 protein: CASSLSGEREYYEQYF
CDR3 DNA: TGTGCCAGCAGTTTATCCGGAGAGCGGGAGTACTACGAGCAGTACTTC

V gene: TRBV5-1
clone size: -
D gene: TRBD2
J gene: TRBJ2-7
CDR3 protein: CASSLQPVPGLAGGPHEQYF
CDR3 DNA: TGCGCCAGCAGCTTACAACCTGTCCCGGGACTAGCGGGAGGGCCACACGAGCAGTACTTC

V gene: TRBV5-4
clone size: few
D gene: TRBD1
J gene: TRBJ1-4
CDR3 protein: CASSSGQGASGEKLFF
CDR3 DNA: TGTGCCAGCAGCTCAGGACAGGGGGCGTCGGGAGAAAAACTGTTTTTT

V gene: TRBV6-5
clone size: few
D gene: -
J gene: TRBJ1-5
CDR3 protein: CASSYSSNQPQHF
CDR3 DNA: TGTGCCAGCAGTTACTCTAGCAATCAGCCCCAGCATTTT

V gene: TRBV19
clone size: -
D gene: TRBD1
J gene: TRBJ2-2
CDR3 protein: CASSIATGGASNTGELFF
CDR3 DNA: TGTGCCAGTAGTATCGCGACAGGGGGCGCATCCAACACCGGGGAGCTGTTTTTT

V gene: TRBV28
clone size: -
D gene: -
J gene: TRBJ1-4
CDR3 protein: CATEDRANEKLFF
CDR3 DNA: TGTGCCACCGAGGACAGAGCTAATGAAAAACTGTTTTTT

V gene: TRBV4-1
clone size: -
D gene: -
J gene: TRBJ2-1
CDR3 protein: CASSQDGNYGAGDEQFF
CDR3 DNA: TGCGCCAGCAGCCAAGACGGTAACTACGGGGCCGGCGATGAGCAGTTCTTC

V gene: TRBV30
clone size: many
D gene: -
J gene: TRBJ2-3
CDR3 protein: CAWTQLTDTQYF
CDR3 DNA: TGTGCCTGGACTCAGCTCACAGATACGCAGTATTTT

V gene: TRBV7-8
clone size: -
D gene: -
J gene: TRBJ1-5
CDR3 protein: CASFNPNQPQHF
CDR3 DNA: TGTGCCAGCTTCAATCCTAATCAGCCCCAGCATTTT

V gene: TRBV19
clone size: -
D gene: -
J gene: TRBJ2-7
CDR3 protein: CASSSRDGFYEQYF
CDR3 DNA: TGTGCCAGTAGTAGCCGGGACGGGTTCTACGAGCAGTACTTC

V gene: TRBV6-1
clone size: -
D gene: -
J gene: TRBJ1-4
CDR3 protein: CASRITSGNNEKLFF
CDR3 DNA: TGTGCCAGCAGGATAACCTCAGGAAACAATGAAAAACTGTTTTTT

V gene: TRBV6-5
clone size: -
D gene: TRBD2
J gene: TRBJ2-7
CDR3 protein: CASTRQGTSGNEQYF
CDR3 DNA: TGTGCCAGCACCCGACAGGGGACTAGCGGAAACGAGCAGTACTTC

V gene: TRBV10-1
clone size: -
D gene: -
J gene: TRBJ1-1
CDR3 protein: CASSPSGLGPPEAFF
CDR3 DNA: TGCGCCAGCAGCCCCTCAGGGCTAGGACCACCTGAAGCTTTCTTT

V gene: TRBV29-1
clone size: -
D gene: TRBD1
J gene: TRBJ1-2
CDR3 protein: CSFSQGTYGYTF
CDR3 DNA: TGCAGCTTTTCACAGGGGACCTATGGCTACACCTTC

V gene: TRBV28
clone size: few
D gene: -
J gene: TRBJ1-4
CDR3 protein: CASSFGEKLFF
CDR3 DNA: TGTGCCAGCAGTTTTGGCGAAAAACTGTTTTTT

V gene: TRBV6-1
clone size: once
D gene: -
J gene: TRBJ1-1
CDR3 protein: CASSPPQGNTEAFF
CDR3 DNA: TGTGCCAGCAGTCCCCCCCAGGGGAACACTGAAGCTTTCTTT

V gene: TRBV15
clone size: -
D gene: TRBD2
J gene: TRBJ2-3
CDR3 protein: CATSSQLAGFGTDTQYF
CDR3 DNA: TGTGCCACCAGCAGCCAACTAGCGGGATTTGGTACAGATACGCAGTATTTT

V gene: TRBV19
clone size: many
D gene: -
J gene: TRBJ2-5
CDR3 protein: CASSRLEGARETQYF
CDR3 DNA: TGTGCCAGTAGTAGATTGGAGGGGGCGCGGGAGACCCAGTACTTC

V gene: TRBV5-4
clone size: -
D gene: TRBD1
J gene: TRBJ1-2
CDR3 protein: CASSFPTGIGYTF
CDR3 DNA: TGTGCCAGCAGCTTTCCGACAGGGATTGGCTACACCTTC

V gene: TRBV30
clone size: -
D gene: -
J gene: TRBJ1-1
CDR3 protein: CAWNFYGGYTEAFF
CDR3 DNA: TGTGCCTGGAATTTTTACGGAGGGTACACTGAAGCTTTCTTT

V gene: TRBV29-1
clone size: -
D gene: TRBD2
J gene: TRBJ2-7
CDR3 protein: CSGTSGTPNEQYF
CDR3 DNA: TGCAGCGGGACTAGCGGGACCCCTAACGAGCAGTACTTC

V gene: TRBV5-1
clone size: -
D gene: -
J gene: TRBJ2-1
CDR3 protein: CASSFAQFF
CDR3 DNA: TGCGCCAGCAGCTTTGCGCAGTTCTTC

V gene: TRBV30
clone size: -
D gene: -
J gene: TRBJ2-5
CDR3 protein: CAWSFGIEETQYF
CDR3 DNA: TGTGCCTGGAGTTTCGGTATCGAAGAGACCCAGTACTTC

V gene: TRBV5-1
clone size: many
D gene: -
J gene: TRBJ2-1
CDR3 protein: CATSKRAESYNEQFF
CDR3 DNA: TGCGCCACCTCCAAAAGGGCGGAATCCTACAATGAGCAGTTCTTC

V gene: TRBV29-1
clone size: -
D gene: TRBD2
J gene: TRBJ2-1
CDR3 protein: CSVDPASGSYNEQFF
CDR3 DNA: TGCAGCGTTGACCCGGCTAGCGGGTCTTACAATGAGCAGTTCTTC

V gene: TRBV2
clone size: -
D gene: -
J gene: TRBJ1-2
CDR3 protein: CASSPGTLPWGYTF
CDR3 DNA: TGTGCCAGCAGTCCTGGGACGCTTCCTTGGGGCTACACCTTC

V gene: TRBV11-2
clone size: once
D gene: -
J gene: TRBJ2-4
CDR3 protein: CASSTLRTGGTGAVIQYF
CDR3 DNA: TGTGCCAGCAGCACCTTAAGGACAGGAGGAACGGGAGCGGTCATTCAGTACTTC

V gene: TRBV5-1
clone size: -
D gene: TRBD1
J gene: TRBJ2-7
CDR3 protein: CASSLGDRDRYEQYF
CDR3 DNA: TGCGCCAGCAGCTTGGGGGACAGGGATCGGTACGAGCAGTACTTC

V gene: TRBV7-3
clone size: -
D gene: -
J gene: TRBJ2-5
CDR3 protein: CASSLERSRRTQYF
CDR3 DNA: TGTGCCAGCAGCTTAGAGAGGTCCCGGCGGACCCAGTACTTC

V gene: TRBV5-6
clone size: -
D gene: TRBD1
J gene: TRBJ2-7
CDR3 protein: CASSLEGQGTLLRGQYF
CDR3 DNA: TGTGCCAGCAGCTTGGAGGGACAGGGGACACTTTTACGAGGGCAGTACTTC

V gene: TRBV19
clone size: -
D gene: -
J gene: TRBJ1-1
CDR3 protein: CASSAGGQGLPARAFF
CDR3 DNA: TGTGCCAGTAGTGCGGGAGGCCAGGGGCTCCCGGCTAGAGCTTTCTTT

V gene: TRBV28
clone size: -
D gene: -
J gene: TRBJ2-7
CDR3 protein: CASSTGQDYEQYF
CDR3 DNA: TGTGCCAGCAGTACGGGCCAGGACTACGAGCAGTACTTC

V gene: TRBV5-3
clone size: -
D gene: -
J gene: TRBJ2-4
CDR3 protein: CARSFAAGPKNIQYF
CDR3 DNA: TGTGCCAGAAGCTTTGCTGCAGGCCCCAAAAACATTCAGTACTTC

V gene: TRBV6-5
clone size: -
D gene: -
J gene: TRBJ2-7
CDR3 protein: CASSRDQDYEQYF
CDR3 DNA: TGTGCCAGCAGCCGAGACCAGGACTACGAGCAGTACTTC